This TCR beta chain was profiled in a study of cytotoxic CD8 clonotypes in ibrutinib-treated CLL. The wider study: Investigators reported about 25 partial and 2 complete responses; after median roughly 70 months, roughly 14 patients remained remitted and roughly 12 progressed.

The CDR3 sequence is 16 residues long. Unmatched junction bases numbered 1, after V lost 3 bases and J lost 0 bases. From germline, CDR1 is MNHEY and CDR2 SMNVEV (reference sequence). General study findings and limits: Shared public clonotypes were rare, and on treatment they either got smaller or stayed the same. Clonality increased with ibrutinib response but returned toward baseline at progression.

A note on this clone: Antigen unknown.

For TCR beta libraries, about 2.2 micrograms of genomic DNA were obtained from cryopreserved PBMCs. Method: immunoSEQ multiplex PCR; TCRdb's copy keeps in-frame clones and lacks some. The sample includes about 44,000 clones, roughly two thirds of them seen just once. The chain is built from TRBV27 and TRBJ2-2, with 10 bases aligning to TRBD1. The starting material was PBMCs, obtained after 12 months of ibrutinib treatment. The sequence was obtained from a human donor with chronic lymphocytic leukemia. CDR3 DNA: TGTGCCAGCAGTTTGGGGACAGGGGCGAACACCGGGGAGCTGTTTTTT. Translation gives CASSLGTGANTGELFF.